The T cell receptor beta chain under discussion was sequenced for a study of memory CD4+ T cells and cytomegalovirus serostatus. The CDR3 is made up of 15 amino acids. V dropped 0 bases and J dropped 0 bases, with 7 bases sitting between them. Germline V gives CDR1 SGHRS, CDR2 YFSETQ. Single viable CD3+CD4+CD8-CD45RO+ cells were sorted as the memory CD4+ T cells. Profiling relied on immunoSEQ multiplex PCR, and the TCRdb table lists in-frame clones only, not all of them. The repertoire holds about 64,000 clones, with approximately 80% as singletons. General study points: Each of some 67 CMV-associated TCRbeta sequences occurred in one to five individuals. A US-trained random forest predicted CMV serostatus with median AUC around 0.9.

Worth noting for this clone: The antigen is undetermined.

The specimen was memory CD4+ T cells from blood. This chain uses TRBV5-1 with TRBJ1-5, with a possible D match to TRBD1 (5 bases). The TCR was taken from an adult in good health and CMV-seronegative. CDR3 region: CASSLEGYSNQPQHF. In DNA form, the CDR3 reads TGCGCCAGCAGCTTGGAGGGGTATAGCAATCAGCCCCAGCATTTT.